Here is one T cell receptor (beta chain) with its context. Its cognate antigen is unknown. Skipping T cell sorting, the study isolated total RNA directly from whole blood. The data are from a study of monozygotic twins with inflammatory bowel disease. Study results and limitations: It was in IBD patients that TCRbeta diversity (inverse Simpson) was lower than in healthy co-twins.

With eight separate reactions per sample, the authors made cDNA. Added by template switching were UMIs that each held a 6-nucleotide sample barcode. TCRdb re-analyzed the 5' RACE reads; it lists each CDR3 protein once, without DNA. This sample contains under 200,000 distinct CDR3 sequences. The CDR3 covers 15 residues. Germline V CDR1 and CDR2: SGHRS, YFSETQ. The sample comprised blood. The rearrangement joins TRBV5-1 to TRBJ1-5; TCRdb selects TRBD1, and the lack of DNA leaves this call unchecked. The clonotype was recovered from a human donor with ulcerative colitis or Crohn's disease, or a healthy co-twin of an affected twin (not recorded which). CDR3 residues: CASSSGDRDNQPQHF.